Listed below are T cell receptor beta chains from one sample, sequenced in a study of T-cell reconstitution after alpha-beta-depleted transplantation in children. From the PCR reads, TCRdb called clonotypes with MiXCR, one entry per CDR3 protein. Seen here are fewer than 550,000 distinct CDR3 sequences, around 9.9% observed once, and the top ten hold roughly 5%. The sequencing used PBMCs from the stem cell graft donor, collected from the stem cell graft. The source is a human donor who donated a stem cell graft to a child with acute myeloid leukemia. Each CDR3 is given with its conserved first and last residue. A D gene is named only where the DNA matches it firmly. The size field is filled for only some rows; it gives once, few, many or a size class.

>.|TRBV6-2/TRBV6-3|TRBJ2-2|.
CASTLRDTGELFF
TGTGCCAGCACCCTCAGGGACACCGGGGAGCTGTTTTTT
>.|TRBV4-3|TRBJ2-7|TRBD2
CASSQDLGLAVHEQYF
TGCGCCAGCAGCCAAGATCTCGGACTAGCGGTCCACGAGCAGTACTTC
>few|TRBV7-2|TRBJ2-7|TRBD2
CASSFDVAGLYEQYF
TGTGCCAGCAGCTTCGACGTAGCGGGACTTTACGAGCAGTACTTC
>.|TRBV20-1|TRBJ1-6|TRBD1
CSATGQSMSSYNSPLHF
TGCAGTGCTACGGGACAGTCCATGAGCTCCTATAATTCACCCCTCCACTTT
>many|TRBV20-1|TRBJ2-3|TRBD2
CSALGGRAGADTQYF
TGCAGTGCGTTAGGCGGGAGGGCGGGCGCAGATACGCAGTATTTT
>.|TRBV2|TRBJ1-1|.
CASRALGGLNTEAFF
TGTGCCAGCAGGGCCCTCGGAGGGTTGAACACTGAAGCTTTCTTT
>.|TRBV12-3/TRBV12-4|TRBJ2-4|TRBD1
CASSLWQGANIQYF
TGTGCCAGCAGTTTATGGCAGGGGGCGAACATTCAGTACTTC
>.|TRBV11-2|TRBJ2-1|.
CASSLVGPPRVSSYNEQFF
TGTGCCAGCAGCTTAGTAGGGCCTCCTAGGGTGAGCTCCTACAATGAGCAGTTCTTC
>few|TRBV20-1|TRBJ2-3|TRBD2
CSARLAGGPLSTDTQYF
TGCAGTGCTCGACTAGCGGGAGGACCCCTTAGCACAGATACGCAGTATTTT
>.|TRBV6-1|TRBJ2-1|TRBD1
CASSEAIDRGGAGEQFF
TGTGCCAGCAGTGAAGCCATTGACAGGGGCGGTGCGGGTGAGCAGTTCTTC
>few|TRBV9|TRBJ2-5|.
CASSVDRGVETQYF
TGTGCCAGCAGCGTAGACCGAGGGGTAGAGACCCAGTACTTC
>once|TRBV7-6|TRBJ2-3|.
CASSPRGRRVADTQYF
TGTGCCAGCAGCCCCCGGGGCAGGAGGGTAGCCGATACGCAGTATTTT
>.|TRBV2|TRBJ2-1|.
CASSSELYNEQFF
TGTGCCAGCAGTTCAGAATTGTACAATGAGCAGTTCTTC
>.|TRBV5-6|TRBJ1-2|TRBD1
CASSLGTGRGYTF
TGTGCCAGCAGCTTGGGGACAGGTCGCGGCTACACCTTC
>.|TRBV7-2|TRBJ2-7|TRBD1
CASSQGATGYEQYF
TGTGCCAGCAGCCAGGGGGCGACTGGGTACGAGCAGTACTTC
>few|TRBV15|TRBJ1-6|.
CATSSGQENNSPLHF
TGTGCCACCAGCAGTGGGCAGGAAAATAATTCACCCCTCCACTTT
>many|TRBV6-5|TRBJ1-2|TRBD1
CASSTRTGPSANYGYTF
TGTGCCAGCAGTACAAGGACAGGGCCTTCTGCTAACTATGGCTACACCTTC
>.|TRBV27|TRBJ1-1|.
CASTPDSARAEAFF
TGTGCCAGCACACCCGACAGTGCGAGGGCTGAAGCTTTCTTT